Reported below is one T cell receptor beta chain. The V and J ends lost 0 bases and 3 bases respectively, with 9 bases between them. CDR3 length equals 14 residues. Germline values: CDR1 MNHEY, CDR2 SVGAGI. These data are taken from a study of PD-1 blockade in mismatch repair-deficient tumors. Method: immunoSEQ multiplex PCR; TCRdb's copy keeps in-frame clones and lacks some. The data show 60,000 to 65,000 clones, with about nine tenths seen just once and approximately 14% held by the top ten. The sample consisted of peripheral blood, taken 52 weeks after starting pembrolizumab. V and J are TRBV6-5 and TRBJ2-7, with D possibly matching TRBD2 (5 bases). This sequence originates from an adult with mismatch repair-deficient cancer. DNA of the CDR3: TGTGCCAGCAGTTACTCCTTCGGGGACTACGAGCAGTACTTC. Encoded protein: CASSYSFGDYEQYF.